A selection of T cell receptor beta chains follows, all from one sample in a study of shared clonotypes between healthy human individuals. Libraries were prepared by immunoSEQ multiplex PCR; TCRdb keeps only in-frame clonotypes and omits some of them. The table has roughly 500,000 clones, 75% to 85% seen once. The specimen was PBMCs. All receptors derive from a woman aged 40 to 55 in good health. Some clones in this sample may be carry-over from other donors' samples. The CDR3 runs from the conserved cysteine through the conserved F or W. D genes are given only for firm matches. A row's size may be missing; if present it is once, few, many or a size class.

>NA|NA|TRBJ2-5|TRBV19
TGTGCCAGTAGTATAGTAACACAAGAGACCCAGTACTTC
CASSIVTQETQYF
>many|NA|TRBJ2-1|TRBV30
TGTGCCTGGAGCGGCGCCTACAATGAGCAGTTCTTC
CAWSGAYNEQFF
>NA|NA|TRBJ1-2|TRBV28
TGTGCCAGCAGGACTACTGATAGGGGAAACTATGGCTACACCTTC
CASRTTDRGNYGYTF
>NA|NA|TRBJ2-2|TRBV29-1
TGCAGTTCAAGGGGTGTGGGCGGGGAGCTGTTTTTT
CSSRGVGGELFF
>NA|TRBD1|TRBJ1-1|TRBV28
TGTGCCAGCAGCCGGCCAGGGGGCGGCACTGAAGCTTTCTTT
CASSRPGGGTEAFF
>NA|NA|TRBJ1-2|TRBV5-1
TGCGCCAGCAGCTTAGGACAGCCGAACTATGGCTACACCTTC
CASSLGQPNYGYTF
>NA|TRBD1|TRBJ1-1|TRBV11-3
TGTGCCAGCAGCCGGGGCCACTACAGGGGTCTAGAGATGAACACTGAAGCTTTCTTT
CASSRGHYRGLEMNTEAFF
>NA|TRBD2|TRBJ2-2|TRBV7-3
TGTGCCAGCAGCTCACTAGCGGGAGAAACCGGGGAGCTGTTTTTT
CASSSLAGETGELFF
>NA|TRBD1|TRBJ2-4|TRBV4-2
TGTGCCAGCAGCCAAGTGGGACAGTCGTCCGAGTACTTC
CASSQVGQSSEYF
>NA|NA|TRBJ2-7|TRBV29-1
TGCAGCGTTGAGGCAGGGACCCAACGCTCCTACGAGCAGTACTTC
CSVEAGTQRSYEQYF